The 27 T cell receptor beta chains given below trace back to one sample, sequenced in a study of shared clonotypes between healthy human individuals. Method: immunoSEQ multiplex PCR; TCRdb's copy keeps in-frame clones and lacks some. Among over 950,000 clones listed, about 72% were seen once. Sequencing was done on a sample of memory CD4+ T cells from PBMCs. Subset reported: CD45RA-negative fraction. The receptor source for this set is a man between 18 and 35 years old in good health. Some clones in this sample may be carry-over from other donors' samples.

This chain joins TRBV5-6 and TRBJ2-5; D is perhaps TRBD2 (6 bases). V was clipped by 2 bases and J by 1 base, with 12 bases between them. In germline, CDR1 is SGHDT, CDR2 YYEEEE. CDR3 size: 15 residues. The CDR3 nucleotides read TGTGCCAGCAGCTTTGGTACGGGACTCCAAGAGACCCAGTACTTC. Encoded protein: CASSFGTGLQETQYF.

The chain is built from TRBV5-5 and TRBJ2-2; 11 bases line up with TRBD1. The length of the CDR3 is 17 residues. V shed 6 bases and J 4 bases; nucleotides not matched to a gene: 11. Germline CDR1 is SGHKS and CDR2 is YYEKEE (reference sequence). CDR3 in amino acids: CASTFPTGTGGTGELFF. The CDR3 DNA is TGTGCCAGCACCTTCCCGACCGGGACAGGGGGCACCGGGGAGCTGTTTTTT.

The CDR3 DNA reads TGTGCCAGCAGCCAAGACGGGCCGGGAGATACGCAGTATTTT. Translated, it gives CASSQDGPGDTQYF. The chain recombines TRBV4-2 with TRBJ2-3; no clear D. Germline lookup yields CDR1 LGHNA and CDR2 YNFKEQ. With 0 bases removed from V and 5 bases from J, the gap between germline ends came to 9 bases. The CDR3 loop spans 14 amino acids.

Written as DNA, the CDR3 is TGTGCCAGCAGTGAGGAAGAGACCCAGTACTTC. It translates to CASSEEETQYF. The genes are TRBV28 and TRBJ2-5; no clear D. Germline CDR1 MDHEN, CDR2 SYDVKM. V was shortened by 5 bases and J by 3 bases, with 4 bases between the two germline ends. The CDR3 contains 11 residues.

A few counts support this clone. The chain employs TRBV7-3 and TRBJ2-7; 7 bases are shared with TRBD1. The germline V gene encodes CDR1 SGHTA and CDR2 FQGTGA. The CDR3 contains 21 residues. The V and J ends lost 2 bases and 0 bases, in that order; junction bases with no gene match: 22. CDR3 nucleotide sequence: TGTGCCAGCAGCTTATGGCCCGATTCGGCCCGGCCGACAGGGAGCTCCTACGAGCAGTACTTC. Translation gives CASSLWPDSARPTGSSYEQYF.

The genes are TRBV10-1 and TRBJ2-5, with 8 bases fitting TRBD2. The length of the CDR3 is 13 residues. V lost 5 bases to trimming and J lost 5 bases; unmatched junction nucleotides: 4. Germline V lookup: CDR1 WNHNN, CDR2 SYGVQD (reference sequence). The CDR3 DNA reads TGCGCCAGCAGTTTGTCGGGGGGGGAGACCCAGTACTTC. Its translation: CASSLSGGETQYF.

This chain links TRBV6-4 with TRBJ2-7; tentatively, D is TRBD1 (6 bases). The V gene's germline CDR1 is MRHNA and CDR2 SNTAGT. The CDR3 is made up of 13 amino acids. With 3 bases removed from V and 4 bases from J, the gap between germline ends came to 10 bases. This chain's CDR3 is CASSENRVYEQYF. The DNA of the CDR3 is TGTGCCAGCAGTGAAAACAGGGTGTACGAGCAGTACTTC.

The genes are TRBV11-3 and TRBJ2-2; D call uncertain. The CDR3 covers 14 residues. Germline V gene sequence: CDR1 SGHNT, CDR2 YENEEA. The V and J ends lost 1 base and 4 bases respectively, with 7 bases between them. Here the CDR3 reads CASSLGYGTGELFF. The CDR3 DNA reads TGTGCCAGCAGCTTAGGGTACGGCACCGGGGAGCTGTTTTTT. Filled out from reference TRBV11-3 and TRBJ2-2, the complete variable domain reads EAGVVQSPRYKIIEKKQPVAFWCNPISGHNTLYWYLQNLGQGPELLIRYENEEAVDDSQLPKDRFSAERLKGVDSTLKIQPAELGDSAVYLCASSLGYGTGELFFGEGSRLTVL.

The V gene is TRBV2, the J gene TRBJ1-2; D gene unclear. The CDR3 extends over 12 amino acids. Germline assignment: CDR1 SNHLY and CDR2 FYNNEI. V gave up 6 bases and J gave up 8 bases, with 13 bases separating them. In DNA, the CDR3 is TGTGCCAGCAGGGGGAACGGTGAGGGCTACACCTTC. This codes for CASRGNGEGYTF.

The chain links TRBV9 to TRBJ2-5; D remains ambiguous. Germline-derived CDR1 and CDR2 are SGDLS and YYNGEE. Trimming pared 0 bases from V and 1 base from J, leaving 10 bases between. The CDR3 totals 15 residues. CDR3 nucleotides: TGTGCCAGCAGCGTAGGAGTCCAGAGCCAAGAGACCCAGTACTTC. Protein: CASSVGVQSQETQYF.

This chain links TRBV28 with TRBJ1-2; D perhaps matches TRBD1 (5 bases). V lost 8 bases to trimming and J lost 5 bases, with 15 bases between them. CDR1 is MDHEN and CDR2 is SYDVKM in the germline V gene. There are 13 residues in the CDR3. The CDR3 is CASYSAGGYGYTF. The CDR3 DNA is TGTGCCAGCTACTCGGCCGGGGGGTATGGCTACACCTTC.

A few counts support this clone. V usage is TRBV6-1 and J usage is TRBJ1-1, with TRBD1 matching over 7 bases. The CDR3 is made up of 13 amino acids. Germline V gene lookup returns CDR1 MNHNS and CDR2 SASEGT. Trimming took 6 bases from V and 10 from J; bases not matched to a gene: 11. CDR3 nucleotide sequence: TGTGCCAGCAGATTTGTGAGGGGGCGGGTAGCTTTCTTT. It is translated as CASRFVRGRVAFF.

As regards this clone: The sample has other DNA sequences that encode this CDR3 too. This chain uses TRBV28 with TRBJ1-1, with TRBD1 as a possible D gene (6 bases). With 3 bases removed from V and 5 bases from J, the gap between germline ends came to 10 bases. This CDR3 has 13 residues. Germline V lookup: CDR1 MDHEN, CDR2 SYDVKM. CDR3: CASSFRGGTEAFF. DNA for the CDR3: TGTGCCAGCAGTTTCAGGGGTGGTACTGAAGCTTTCTTT.

With regard to this clone: A read error is possible here, since a much larger clone lies one base away. Other nucleotide sequences from this sample produce the same CDR3. This chain joins TRBV7-2 and TRBJ2-7, with TRBD1 as a possible D gene (7 bases). The CDR3 length is 16 residues. With 5 bases removed from V and 4 bases from J, the gap between germline ends came to 21 bases. CDR1 is SGHTA and CDR2 is FQGNSA in the germline V gene. CDR3 nucleotide sequence: TGTGCCAGCAGCCGCAGCGGCGGGACAGTCTCATACGAGCAGTACTTC. Its translation: CASSRSGGTVSYEQYF.

As regards this clone: Additional DNA sequences in this sample encode the identical CDR3. This chain links TRBV5-1 with TRBJ2-7, with 10 positions matching TRBD1. The germline V gene has CDR1 SGHRS and CDR2 YFSETQ. The CDR3 contains 15 residues. V trimming: 0 bases; J trimming: 6 bases; junction bases outside the gene matches: 6. CDR3 in DNA: TGCGCCAGCAGCTTGGCAGGGACAGGGGTGAGCGAGCAGTACTTC. Translating it yields CASSLAGTGVSEQYF. Full variable domain (missing parts from reference TRBV5-1 and TRBJ2-7): KAGVTQTPRYLIKTRGQQVTLSCSPISGHRSVSWYQQTPGQGLQFLFEYFSETQRNKGNFPGRFSGRQFSNSRSEMNVSTLELGDSALYLCASSLAGTGVSEQYFGPGTRLTVT.

The rearrangement joins TRBV7-3 to TRBJ2-7; D may be TRBD1 (6 bases). Germline CDR1 and CDR2: SGHTA and FQGTGA. V lost 5 bases and J lost 5, with 16 bases in between. The CDR3 is 14 residues long. For the CDR3, the DNA is TGTGCCAGCAGCGTGGGACATGAGGTCCACGAGCAGTACTTC. As protein: CASSVGHEVHEQYF.

The chain employs TRBV28 and TRBJ2-1; D is ambiguous. Looked up from germline, CDR1 is MDHEN and CDR2 is SYDVKM. The CDR3 loop spans 15 amino acids. V was cut by 5 bases and J by 0 bases, with 11 bases left in between. In DNA, the CDR3 is TGTGCCAGCAGTCCTCTTATGAACTCCTACAATGAGCAGTTCTTC. This translates into CASSPLMNSYNEQFF.

The chain combines TRBV7-2 with TRBJ2-2; D possibly corresponds to TRBD2 (5 bases). Trimming took 5 bases from V and 3 from J, leaving 10 bases between them. The CDR3 is made up of 14 amino acids. The germline V gene has CDR1 SGHTA and CDR2 FQGNSA. The CDR3: CASSNMRDTGELFF. CDR3 in DNA: TGTGCCAGCAGCAACATGCGGGACACCGGGGAGCTGTTTTTT.

The chain uses TRBV2 and TRBJ1-2; D remains unclear. Germline V gene sequence: CDR1 SNHLY, CDR2 FYNNEI. The CDR3 is 13 residues long. Trimming pared 4 bases from V and 1 base from J, leaving 7 bases between. The CDR3, as DNA: TGTGCCAGCAGTGTGGATCATAACTATGGCTACACCTTC. Translating it yields CASSVDHNYGYTF.

This clone has only one observation. CDR3 loop: CASSASSRYEQYF. The DNA for the CDR3 is TGTGCCAGCAGTGCCTCCTCAAGGTACGAGCAGTACTTC. The chain joins TRBV6-1 to TRBJ2-7; no firm D call. V dropped 4 bases and J dropped 4 bases, with 11 bases sitting between them. The CDR3 is 13 amino acids. Germline V lookup: CDR1 MNHNS, CDR2 SASEGT.

In this sample, this clone turned up a few times. The same CDR3 also results from other DNA sequences found in this sample. The rearrangement joins TRBV18 to TRBJ1-3; no reliable D call. This CDR3 spans 13 amino acids. CDR1 is KGHSH and CDR2 is LQKENI in the germline V gene. Deletions cut 3 bases from V and 0 bases from J, with 3 bases between. The CDR3 bases are TGTGCCAGCTCACCCGGCTCTGGAAACACCATATATTTT. It is translated as CASSPGSGNTIYF.

With respect to this clone: The junction departs from the called germline gene at one end, perhaps through a read error. This chain uses TRBV29-1 with TRBJ2-1; D call uncertain. Germline lookup yields CDR1 SQVTM and CDR2 ANQGSEA. The CDR3 length is 11 residues. CDR3 in DNA: TGCAGCGTCGAAGAGGAATTGGAGCAGTTCTTC. Its translation is CSVEEELEQFF.

A note on this clone: This likely reflects a read error, since a far larger clone is one base away. The genes are TRBV30 and TRBJ1-5, with D possibly matching TRBD1 (6 bases). The germline CDR1 and CDR2 sequences are GTSNPN and SVGIG (reference sequence). With 6 bases removed from V and 11 bases from J, the gap between germline ends came to 20 bases. The CDR3 has 13 amino acids. The CDR3 region has the DNA TGTGCCTGCGAGGACAGCGGGTGGGGAGCCCAGCATTTT. This sequence encodes CACEDSGWGAQHF.

The J gene is TRBJ1-3, the V gene TRBV11-2; no clear D. The length of the CDR3 is 14 residues. Germline V gives CDR1 SGHAT, CDR2 FQNNGV. V lost 3 bases, J lost 4 bases, and 10 bases lay in between. The CDR3 nucleotides read TGTGCCAGCAGCTTTACGACACCGGGAAACACCATATATTTT. This encodes CASSFTTPGNTIYF.

The chain links TRBV6-1 to TRBJ2-7; D may be TRBD2 (5 bases). Deletions cut 1 base from V and 5 bases from J, with 12 bases between. Germline CDR1 reads MNHNS; CDR2 reads SASEGT. The CDR3 sequence is 14 residues long. As DNA, the CDR3 is TGTGCCAGCAGTGAAGATTGGCGAGGGAACGAGCAGTACTTC. It specifies CASSEDWRGNEQYF.

The chain employs TRBV5-1 and TRBJ1-3; a possible D gene is TRBD1 (6 bases). Looked up from germline, CDR1 is SGHRS and CDR2 is YFSETQ. V shed 4 bases and J shed 3 bases, with 17 bases lying between them. This CDR3 has 16 residues. For the CDR3, the DNA is TGCGCCAGCAGCGGGGGGCACCTCGAGGGTGGAAACACCATATATTTT. As protein: CASSGGHLEGGNTIYF.

This chain uses TRBV2 with TRBJ2-7; D uncertain. CDR3 length: 11 amino acids. With 10 bases removed from V and 6 bases from J, the gap between germline ends came to 13 bases. From germline, CDR1 is SNHLY and CDR2 FYNNEI. As DNA, the CDR3 is TGTGCCACCCGTCTAGTTGGCGAGCAGTACTTC. Residues: CATRLVGEQYF.